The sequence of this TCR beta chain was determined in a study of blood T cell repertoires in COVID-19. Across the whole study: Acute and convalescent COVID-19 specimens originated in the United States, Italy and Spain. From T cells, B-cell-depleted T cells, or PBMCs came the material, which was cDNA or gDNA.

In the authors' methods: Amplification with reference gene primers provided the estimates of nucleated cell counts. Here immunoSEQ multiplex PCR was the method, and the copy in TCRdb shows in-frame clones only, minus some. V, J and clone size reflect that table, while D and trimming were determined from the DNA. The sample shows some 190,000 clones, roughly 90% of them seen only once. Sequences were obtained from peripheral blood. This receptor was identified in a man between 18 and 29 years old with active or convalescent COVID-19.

In DNA, the CDR3 is TGTGCCAGCAGCACCCAGACAGGGGCGAGCACTGAAGCTTTCTTT. It is translated as CASSTQTGASTEAFF. The V gene is TRBV9, the J gene TRBJ1-1; 8 nucleotides match TRBD1. This CDR3 is built from 15 residues. Looked up from germline, CDR1 is SGDLS and CDR2 is YYNGEE. The V gene end was trimmed by 4 bases and the J gene end by 4 bases; junction bases not matched to a gene: 9.